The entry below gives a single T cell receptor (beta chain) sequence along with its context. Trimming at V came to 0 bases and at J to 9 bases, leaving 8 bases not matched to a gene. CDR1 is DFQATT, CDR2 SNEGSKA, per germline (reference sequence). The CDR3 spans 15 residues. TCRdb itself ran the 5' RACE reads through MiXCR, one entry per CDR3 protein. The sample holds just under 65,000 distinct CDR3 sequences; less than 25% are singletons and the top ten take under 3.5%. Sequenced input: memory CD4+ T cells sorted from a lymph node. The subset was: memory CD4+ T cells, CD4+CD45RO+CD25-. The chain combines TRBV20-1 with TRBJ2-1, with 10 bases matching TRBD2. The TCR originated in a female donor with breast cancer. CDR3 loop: CSARESSGRASEQFF. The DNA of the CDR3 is TGCAGTGCTAGAGAATCCAGCGGGAGGGCCAGTGAGCAGTTCTTC.